The clone carrying this T cell receptor (beta chain) was counted many times. Ahead of thyroid surgery, no patient had received treatment of any kind. This sample was taken from a study of metastatic and nonmetastatic thyroid tumors. Study details: The authors compared repertoires across blood and tumor or nodule tissue from malignant and benign thyroid patients.

Germline values: CDR1 MDHEN, CDR2 SYDVKM. V dropped 5 bases and J dropped 3 bases, with 7 bases sitting between them. This CDR3 has 12 residues. In the authors' methods: Variation in CDR3 across clinicopathological groups served as the basis for constructing a distant-metastasis classifier in papillary thyroid cancer. TCRdb reprocessed the PCR reads via MiXCR. What appears here as the V and J calls and clone size reflects TCRdb's work, not the paper's. The sample lists some 40,000 clones, roughly a quarter occurring once. The source material was tumor tissue. The receptor was derived from a female donor with papillary thyroid cancer or a benign thyroid nodule (not recorded which). Some clones in this sample may be carry-over from other donors' samples. V gene TRBV28 combines with J gene TRBJ1-2; D ambiguous. CDR3 sequence: CASSKTYYGYTF. DNA for the CDR3: TGTGCCAGCAGTAAGACCTACTATGGCTACACCTTC.